This T cell receptor (beta chain) emerged from a study of T cell repertoires in cytomegalovirus infection. Overall study context: Matching HLA type, along with CMV infection, was indicated by public TCR beta signatures. The study, taken as a whole, reports: Dominating the ex vivo response were HLA-C-restricted CMV-specific TCR beta clonotypes.

A few counts support this clonotype. Its antigen remains unidentified. MiXCR, run by TCRdb on the reads, gives a single entry per CDR3 protein. The repertoire consists of some 180,000 distinct CDR3 sequences, with roughly a sixth occurring once and the leading ten covering approximately 25%. This CDR3 comprises 12 residues. The V end lost 3 bases, the J end lost 2 bases, and 7 bases lay between the germline ends. Germline CDR1 reads GTSNPN; CDR2 reads SVGIG (reference sequence). Sequenced material: CD8+ T cells from PBMCs. The chain links TRBV30 to TRBJ1-1; D call uncertain. The TCR sequence derives from a human donor in good health (CMV status not recorded). Some clones in this sample may be carry-over from other donors' samples. CDR3 sequence reads: CAWSQGNTEAFF. In DNA form, the CDR3 reads TGTGCCTGGAGCCAAGGTAACACTGAAGCTTTCTTT.